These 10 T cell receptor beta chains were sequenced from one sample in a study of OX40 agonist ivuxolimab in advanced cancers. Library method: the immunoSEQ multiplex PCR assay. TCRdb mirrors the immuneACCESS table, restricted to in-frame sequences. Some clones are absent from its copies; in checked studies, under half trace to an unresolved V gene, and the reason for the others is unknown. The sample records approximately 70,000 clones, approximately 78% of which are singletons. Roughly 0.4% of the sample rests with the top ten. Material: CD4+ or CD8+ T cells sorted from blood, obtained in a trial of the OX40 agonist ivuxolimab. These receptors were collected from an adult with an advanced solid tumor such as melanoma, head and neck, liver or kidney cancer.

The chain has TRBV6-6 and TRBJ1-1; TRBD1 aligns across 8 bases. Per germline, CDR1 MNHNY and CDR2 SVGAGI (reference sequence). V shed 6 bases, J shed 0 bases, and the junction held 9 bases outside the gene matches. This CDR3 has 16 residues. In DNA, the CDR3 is TGTGCCAGCAGCCCCGGACAGGGAGGGGTGAACACTGAAGCTTTCTTT. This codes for CASSPGQGGVNTEAFF.

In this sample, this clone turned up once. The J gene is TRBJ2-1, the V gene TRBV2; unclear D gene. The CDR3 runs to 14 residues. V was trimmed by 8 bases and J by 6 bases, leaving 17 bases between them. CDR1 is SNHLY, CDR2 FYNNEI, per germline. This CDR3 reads CASWPMLAPNEQFF. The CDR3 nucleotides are TGTGCCAGCTGGCCTATGCTGGCGCCCAATGAGCAGTTCTTC.

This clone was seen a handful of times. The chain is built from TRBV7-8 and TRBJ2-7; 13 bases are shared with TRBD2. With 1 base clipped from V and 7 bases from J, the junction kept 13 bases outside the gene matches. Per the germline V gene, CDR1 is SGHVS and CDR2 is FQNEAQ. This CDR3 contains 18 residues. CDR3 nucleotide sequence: TGTGCCAGCAGCTTAGAATCCCGGGGACTAGCGGGGCCGGGAGAGCAGTACGTC. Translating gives CASSLESRGLAGPGEQYV.

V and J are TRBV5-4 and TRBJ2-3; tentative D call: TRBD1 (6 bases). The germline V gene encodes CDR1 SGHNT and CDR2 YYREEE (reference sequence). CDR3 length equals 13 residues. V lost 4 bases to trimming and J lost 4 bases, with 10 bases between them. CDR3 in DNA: TGTGCCAGCAGCACCACAGGGTCAGATACGCAGTATTTT. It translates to CASSTTGSDTQYF.

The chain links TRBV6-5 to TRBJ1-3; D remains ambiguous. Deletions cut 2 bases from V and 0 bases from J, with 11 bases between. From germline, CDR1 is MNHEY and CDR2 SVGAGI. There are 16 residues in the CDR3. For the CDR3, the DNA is TGTGCCAGCAGTTACCGAGCACATAACTCTGGAAACACCATATATTTT. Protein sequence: CASSYRAHNSGNTIYF.

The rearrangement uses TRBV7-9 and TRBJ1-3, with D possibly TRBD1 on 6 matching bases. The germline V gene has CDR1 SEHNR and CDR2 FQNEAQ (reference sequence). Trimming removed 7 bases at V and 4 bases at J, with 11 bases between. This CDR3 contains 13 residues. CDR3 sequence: CASTRGEGNTIYF. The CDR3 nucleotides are TGTGCCAGCACCAGGGGAGAAGGAAACACCATATATTTT.

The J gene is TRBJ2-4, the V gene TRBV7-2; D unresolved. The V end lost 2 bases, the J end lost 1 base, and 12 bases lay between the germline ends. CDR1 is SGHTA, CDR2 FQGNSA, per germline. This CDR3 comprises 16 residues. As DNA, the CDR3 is TGTGCCAGCAGCTTATCTTCAGGTTCCGCCAAAAACATTCAGTACTTC. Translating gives CASSLSSGSAKNIQYF.

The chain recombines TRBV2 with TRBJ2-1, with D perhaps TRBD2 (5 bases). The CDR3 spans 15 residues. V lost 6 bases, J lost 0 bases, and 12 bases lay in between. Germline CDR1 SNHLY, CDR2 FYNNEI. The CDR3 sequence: CASRGSVSSYNEQFF. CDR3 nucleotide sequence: TGTGCCAGCAGGGGTAGCGTTAGCTCCTACAATGAGCAGTTCTTC.

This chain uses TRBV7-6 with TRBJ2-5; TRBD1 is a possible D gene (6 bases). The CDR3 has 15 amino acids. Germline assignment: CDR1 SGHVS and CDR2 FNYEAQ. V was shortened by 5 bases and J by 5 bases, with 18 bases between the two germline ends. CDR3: CASSLRDNPGETQYF. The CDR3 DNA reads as TGTGCCAGCAGCCTCCGGGACAACCCGGGGGAGACCCAGTACTTC.

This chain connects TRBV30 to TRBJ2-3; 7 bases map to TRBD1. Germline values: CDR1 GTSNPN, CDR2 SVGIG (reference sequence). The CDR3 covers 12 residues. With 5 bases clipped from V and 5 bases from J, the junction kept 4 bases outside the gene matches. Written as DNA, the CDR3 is TGTGCCTGGGATTACAGGGGAGATACGCAGTATTTT. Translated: CAWDYRGDTQYF.